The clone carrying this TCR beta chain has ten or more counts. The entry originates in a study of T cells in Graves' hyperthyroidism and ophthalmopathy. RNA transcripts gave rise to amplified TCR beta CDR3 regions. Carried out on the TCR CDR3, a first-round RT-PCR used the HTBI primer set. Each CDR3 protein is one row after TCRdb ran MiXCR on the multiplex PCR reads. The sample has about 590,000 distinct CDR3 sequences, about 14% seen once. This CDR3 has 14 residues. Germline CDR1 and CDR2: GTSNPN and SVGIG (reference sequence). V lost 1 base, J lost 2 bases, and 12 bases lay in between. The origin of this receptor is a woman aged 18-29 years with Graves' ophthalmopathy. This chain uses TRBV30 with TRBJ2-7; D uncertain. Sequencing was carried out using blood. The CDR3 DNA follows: TGTGCCTGGAGTGCCCCGTTCGGAGCCTACGAGCAGTACTTC. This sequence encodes CAWSAPFGAYEQYF.